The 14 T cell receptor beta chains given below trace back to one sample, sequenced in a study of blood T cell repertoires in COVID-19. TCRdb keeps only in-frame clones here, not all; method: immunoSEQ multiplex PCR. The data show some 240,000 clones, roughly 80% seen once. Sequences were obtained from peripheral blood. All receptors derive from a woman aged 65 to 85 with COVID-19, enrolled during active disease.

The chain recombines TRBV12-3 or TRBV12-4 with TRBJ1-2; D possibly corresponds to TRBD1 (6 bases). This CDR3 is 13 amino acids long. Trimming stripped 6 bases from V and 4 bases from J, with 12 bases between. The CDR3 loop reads CASSIQGAYGYTF. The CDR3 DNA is TGTGCCAGCAGCATACAGGGTGCCTATGGCTACACCTTC.

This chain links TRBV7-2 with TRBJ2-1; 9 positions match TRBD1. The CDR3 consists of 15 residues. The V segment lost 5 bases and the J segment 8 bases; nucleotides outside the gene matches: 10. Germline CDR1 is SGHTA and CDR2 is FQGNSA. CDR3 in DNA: TGTGCCAGCAGCACTCCGGGACAGGGCCCTTATGAGCAGTTCTTC. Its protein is CASSTPGQGPYEQFF. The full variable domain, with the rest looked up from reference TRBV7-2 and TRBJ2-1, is GAGVSQSPSNKVTEKGKDVELRCDPISGHTALYWYRQSLGQGLEFLIYFQGNSAPDKSGLPSDRFSAERTGGSVSTLTIQRTQQEDSAVYLCASSTPGQGPYEQFFGPGTRLTVL.

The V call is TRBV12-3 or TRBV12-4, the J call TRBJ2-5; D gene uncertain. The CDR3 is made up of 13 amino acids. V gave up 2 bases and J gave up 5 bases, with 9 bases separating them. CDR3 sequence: CASSLNAGETQYF. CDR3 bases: TGTGCCAGCAGTTTAAATGCCGGGGAGACCCAGTACTTC.

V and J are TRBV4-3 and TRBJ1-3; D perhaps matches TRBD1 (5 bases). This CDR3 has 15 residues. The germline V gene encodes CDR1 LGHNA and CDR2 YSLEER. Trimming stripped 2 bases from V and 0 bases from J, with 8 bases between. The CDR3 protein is CASSQQGLSGNTIYF. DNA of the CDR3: TGCGCCAGCAGCCAACAGGGCCTCTCTGGAAACACCATATATTTT.

CDR3 nucleotide sequence: TGTGCCAGCAGCCCTAGCCAGCCGCTCTACTCCTACGAGCAGTACTTC. This encodes CASSPSQPLYSYEQYF. V gene TRBV7-8 combines with J gene TRBJ2-7, with D maybe TRBD2 (5 bases). Germline V gene data show CDR1 as SGHVS and CDR2 as FQNEAQ. The germline V and J ends were trimmed by 5 bases and 0 bases, with 17 bases remaining between them. This CDR3 spans 16 amino acids. Full variable domain (missing parts from reference TRBV7-8 and TRBJ2-7): GAGVSQSPRYKVAKRGQDVALRCDPISGHVSLFWYQQALGQGPEFLTYFQNEAQLDKSGLPSDRFFAERPEGSVSTLKIQRTQQEDSAVYLCASSPSQPLYSYEQYFGPGTRLTVT.

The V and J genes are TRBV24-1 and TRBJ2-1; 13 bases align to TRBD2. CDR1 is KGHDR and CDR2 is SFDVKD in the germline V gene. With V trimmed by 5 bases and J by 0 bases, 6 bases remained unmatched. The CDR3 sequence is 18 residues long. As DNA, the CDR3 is TGTGCCACCAGTGCCCAGGGACTAGCGGGAAGCTCCTACAATGAGCAGTTCTTC. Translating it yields CATSAQGLAGSSYNEQFF.

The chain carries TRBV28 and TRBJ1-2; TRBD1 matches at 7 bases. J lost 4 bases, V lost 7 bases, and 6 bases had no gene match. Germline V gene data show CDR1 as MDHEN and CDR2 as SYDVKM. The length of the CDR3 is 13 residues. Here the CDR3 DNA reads TGTGCCAGCACTAAGGGACAGAGCTATGGCTACACCTTC. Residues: CASTKGQSYGYTF.

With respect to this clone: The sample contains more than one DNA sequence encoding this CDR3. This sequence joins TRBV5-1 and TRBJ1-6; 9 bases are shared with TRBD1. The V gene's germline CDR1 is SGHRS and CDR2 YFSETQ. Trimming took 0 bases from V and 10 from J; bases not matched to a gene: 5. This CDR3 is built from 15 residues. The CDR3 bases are TGCGCCAGCAGCTTGGAGGGACAGGGTGGGTCACCCCTCCACTTT. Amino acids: CASSLEGQGGSPLHF.

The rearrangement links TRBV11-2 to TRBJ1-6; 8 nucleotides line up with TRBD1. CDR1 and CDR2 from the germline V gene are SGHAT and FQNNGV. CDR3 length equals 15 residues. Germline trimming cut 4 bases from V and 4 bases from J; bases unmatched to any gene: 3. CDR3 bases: TGTGCCAGCAGCTCGGGACAGGCGTATAATTCACCCCTCCACTTT. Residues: CASSSGQAYNSPLHF.

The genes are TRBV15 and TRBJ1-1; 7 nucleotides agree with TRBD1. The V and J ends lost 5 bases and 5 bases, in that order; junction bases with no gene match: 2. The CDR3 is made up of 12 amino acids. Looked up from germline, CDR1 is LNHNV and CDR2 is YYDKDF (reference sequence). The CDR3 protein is CATSGTETEAFF. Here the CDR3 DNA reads TGTGCCACCAGCGGGACAGAGACTGAAGCTTTCTTT. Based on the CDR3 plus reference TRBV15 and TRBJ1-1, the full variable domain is DAMVIQNPRYQVTQFGKPVTLSCSQTLNHNVMYWYQQKSSQAPKLLFHYYDKDFNNEADTPDNFQSRRPNTSFCFLDIRSPGLGDTAMYLCATSGTETEAFFGQGTRLTVV.

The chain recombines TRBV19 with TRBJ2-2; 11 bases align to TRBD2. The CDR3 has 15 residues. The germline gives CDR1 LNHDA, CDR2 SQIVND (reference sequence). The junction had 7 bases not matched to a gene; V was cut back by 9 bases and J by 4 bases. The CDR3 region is CASLLAGEVTGELFF. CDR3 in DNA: TGTGCCAGCCTACTAGCGGGAGAGGTCACCGGGGAGCTGTTTTTT. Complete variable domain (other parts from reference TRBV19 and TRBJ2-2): DGGITQSPKYLFRKEGQNVTLSCEQNLNHDAMYWYRQDPGQGLRLIYYSQIVNDFQKGDIAEGYSVSREKKESFPLTVTSAQKNPTAFYLCASLLAGEVTGELFFGEGSRLTVL.

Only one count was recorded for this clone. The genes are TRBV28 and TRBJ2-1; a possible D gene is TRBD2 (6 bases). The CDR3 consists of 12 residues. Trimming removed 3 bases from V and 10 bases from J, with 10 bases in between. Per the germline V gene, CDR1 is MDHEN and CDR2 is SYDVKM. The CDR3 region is CASSFPGEEQFF. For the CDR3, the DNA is TGTGCCAGCAGTTTTCCGGGAGAAGAGCAGTTCTTC. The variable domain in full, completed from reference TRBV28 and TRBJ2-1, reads DVKVTQSSRYLVKRTGEKVFLECVQDMDHENMFWYRQDPGLGLRLIYFSYDVKMKEKGDIPEGYSVSREKKERFSLILESASTNQTSMYLCASSFPGEEQFFGPGTRLTVL.

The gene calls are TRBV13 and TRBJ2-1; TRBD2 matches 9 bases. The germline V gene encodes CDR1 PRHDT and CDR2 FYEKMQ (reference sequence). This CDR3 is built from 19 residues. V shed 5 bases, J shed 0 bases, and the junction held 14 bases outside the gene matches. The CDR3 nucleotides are TGTGCCAGCAGCCGTCGGGCTAGCGGGATTGACTTCTCCTACAATGAGCAGTTCTTC. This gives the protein CASSRRASGIDFSYNEQFF.

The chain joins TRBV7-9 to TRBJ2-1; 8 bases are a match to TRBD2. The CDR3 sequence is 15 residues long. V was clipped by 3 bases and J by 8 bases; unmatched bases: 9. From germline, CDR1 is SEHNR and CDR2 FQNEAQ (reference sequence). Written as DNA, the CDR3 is TGTGCCAGCAGCTTCCAAGAGCGGGAGAGGCATGAGCAGTTCTTC. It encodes CASSFQERERHEQFF.